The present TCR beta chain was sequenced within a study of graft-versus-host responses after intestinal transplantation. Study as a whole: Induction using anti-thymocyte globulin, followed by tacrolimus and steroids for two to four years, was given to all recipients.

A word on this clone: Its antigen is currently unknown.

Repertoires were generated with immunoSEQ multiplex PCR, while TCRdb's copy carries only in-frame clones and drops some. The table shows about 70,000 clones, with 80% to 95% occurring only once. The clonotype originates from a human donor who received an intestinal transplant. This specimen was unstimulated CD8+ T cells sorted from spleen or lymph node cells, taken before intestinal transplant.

CDR3 residues: CASTRRYYRGLGGYTF. In DNA, the CDR3 is TGCGCCAGCACCCGTAGATACTACAGGGGGCTGGGAGGCTACACCTTC. The chain recombines TRBV5-1 with TRBJ1-2; TRBD1 matches 9 bases. Trimming removed 6 bases from V and 8 bases from J; junction bases left unmatched: 17. The CDR3 has 16 amino acids. Per the germline V gene, CDR1 is SGHRS and CDR2 is YFSETQ.